This T cell receptor (beta chain) was profiled in a study of control samples from healthy donors and cancer patients. The table came from immunoSEQ multiplex PCR; TCRdb's copy has only in-frame clones and leaves some out. Of about 92,000 clones listed, roughly four fifths are singletons. CDR1 and CDR2 (germline): KGHDR, SFDVKD. Trimming removed 4 bases from V and 4 bases from J; junction bases left unmatched: 12. This CDR3 contains 19 residues. The chain couples TRBV24-1 to TRBJ2-1, with 13 positions matching TRBD2. This clonotype was sampled from an older woman in good health. The source material was blood. The CDR3, as DNA: TGTGCCACCAGTGACCCAACCGGACTAGCGGGAGATGGGTACAATGAGCAGTTCTTC. Its translation: CATSDPTGLAGDGYNEQFF.